This entry lists 18 T cell receptor beta chains sequenced from one sample in a study of blood T cell repertoires in COVID-19. Profiling relied on immunoSEQ multiplex PCR, and the TCRdb table lists in-frame clones only, not all of them. The table shows 140,000 to 150,000 clones, with 80% to 90% occurring only once. Sequencing was done on a sample of peripheral blood. These receptor sequences come from a woman aged 45-65 years with acute or convalescent COVID-19.

This chain links TRBV18 with TRBJ2-7, with TRBD2 as a possible D gene (6 bases). This CDR3 region has 15 residues. Trimming removed 0 bases at V and 2 bases at J, with 11 bases between. Germline CDR1 and CDR2: KGHSH and LQKENI. The CDR3 nucleotides are TGTGCCAGCTCACCACCAAGTCTAGCGACCTACGAGCAGTACTTC. It is translated as CASSPPSLATYEQYF.

This chain joins TRBV18 and TRBJ2-3; 10 bases agree with TRBD2. J gave up 2 bases and V 2 bases, and 4 bases lay outside the gene matches. This CDR3 comprises 16 residues. Germline lookup yields CDR1 KGHSH and CDR2 LQKENI. CDR3 in amino acids: CASSPGLAAHTDTQYF. The CDR3 coding sequence is TGTGCCAGCTCACCAGGACTAGCGGCCCACACAGATACGCAGTATTTT.

V gene TRBV5-1 combines with J gene TRBJ2-2; TRBD2 aligns across 7 bases. The CDR3 extends over 15 amino acids. The junction had 4 bases not matched to a gene; V was cut back by 1 base and J by 4 bases. The germline gives CDR1 SGHRS, CDR2 YFSETQ. The CDR3: CASSLSSGPTGELFF. As DNA, the CDR3 is TGCGCCAGCAGCTTGTCTAGCGGTCCCACCGGGGAGCTGTTTTTT.

V gene TRBV12-3 or TRBV12-4 combines with J gene TRBJ2-7, with TRBD1 identical over 7 bases. V lost 5 bases and J lost 7; bases outside the gene matches: 5. This CDR3 spans 12 amino acids. CDR3 sequence: CASSLTGSEQYF. CDR3 DNA: TGTGCCAGCAGTCTGACAGGGAGTGAGCAGTACTTC.

This clone was recorded once. The V call is TRBV7-3, the J call TRBJ1-2; 7 nucleotides agree with TRBD1. With 5 bases clipped from V and 4 bases from J, the junction kept 13 bases outside the gene matches. The V gene's germline CDR1 is SGHTA and CDR2 FQGTGA. The CDR3 runs to 16 residues. The CDR3 sequence is CASSHLGVRGSYGYTF. DNA for the CDR3: TGTGCCAGCAGCCACCTGGGGGTCAGGGGGAGCTATGGCTACACCTTC.

V is TRBV5-4 and J is TRBJ2-4, with TRBD1 matching 9 bases. The CDR3 is 13 residues long. From germline, CDR1 is SGHNT and CDR2 YYREEE (reference sequence). V shed 3 bases and J 12 bases; nucleotides not matched to a gene: 7. CDR3 protein: CASSWGQGGDQYF. In DNA form, the CDR3 reads TGTGCCAGCAGCTGGGGACAGGGAGGGGATCAGTACTTC.

The chain employs TRBV6-5 and TRBJ2-1, with 7 bases aligning to TRBD1. Looked up from germline, CDR1 is MNHEY and CDR2 is SVGAGI. V gave up 5 bases and J gave up 5 bases; unmatched junction bases: 6. The CDR3 runs 14 residues. DNA of the CDR3: TGTGCCAGCAGTCCCGGGACAGCCAACAATGAGCAGTTCTTC. Translation gives CASSPGTANNEQFF.

This clone showed up just once. The V gene is TRBV9, the J gene TRBJ2-1; 11 bases agree with TRBD2. The CDR3 extends over 16 amino acids. Trimming at V came to 3 bases and at J to 4 bases, leaving 6 bases not matched to a gene. Germline V gene sequence: CDR1 SGDLS, CDR2 YYNGEE. The chain's CDR3 is CASSGMTSGAYNEQFF. CDR3 bases: TGTGCCAGCAGCGGAATGACTAGCGGGGCTTACAATGAGCAGTTCTTC. The complete variable domain, with remaining parts taken from reference TRBV9 and TRBJ2-1, reads DSGVTQTPKHLITATGQRVTLRCSPRSGDLSVYWYQQSLDQGLQFLIQYYNGEERAKGNILERFSAQQFPDLHSELNLSSLELGDSALYFCASSGMTSGAYNEQFFGPGTRLTVL.

The V call is TRBV25-1, the J call TRBJ2-7; weak D call: TRBD2 (5 bases). CDR3 length equals 14 residues. V shed 1 base and J shed 0 bases, with 7 bases lying between them. The germline V gene has CDR1 MGHDK and CDR2 SYGVNS. As DNA, the CDR3 is TGTGCCAGCAGTGAATGGGAGAGCTCCTACGAGCAGTACTTC. This encodes CASSEWESSYEQYF.

This clone was observed a single time. V usage is TRBV10-2 and J usage is TRBJ2-3; 11 positions agree with TRBD2. V lost 4 bases and J lost 5; bases outside the gene matches: 8. The CDR3 is 16 residues long. Per the germline V gene, CDR1 is WSHSY and CDR2 is SAAADI. CDR3 coding DNA: TGCGCCAGCAGTGTGGAACTAGCGGGAGATAAAGATACGCAGTATTTT. Protein: CASSVELAGDKDTQYF.

The V call is TRBV10-1, the J call TRBJ1-1; no clear D gene. Germline V gene data show CDR1 as WNHNN and CDR2 as SYGVQD (reference sequence). Trimming removed 5 bases from V and 7 bases from J, with 11 bases in between. This CDR3 is 12 amino acids long. CDR3 loop: CASSSAAGEAFF. The DNA for the CDR3 is TGCGCCAGCAGTTCAGCTGCGGGTGAAGCTTTCTTT.

This clone was detected only a few times. V gene TRBV5-1 combines with J gene TRBJ1-2; D not certain. This CDR3 contains 13 residues. Between the trimmed V and J ends, which lost 4 bases and 1 base, there was a span of 8 bases. Germline V gene data show CDR1 as SGHRS and CDR2 as YFSETQ. The CDR3, as DNA: TGCGCCAGCAGCCTTCAGGATAACTATGGCTACACCTTC. This gives the protein CASSLQDNYGYTF.

The gene calls are TRBV29-1 and TRBJ2-5, with a tentative D call TRBD1 (6 bases). The CDR3 loop spans 15 amino acids. Deletions cut 6 bases from V and 3 bases from J, with 20 bases between. Germline CDR1 and CDR2: SQVTM and ANQGSEA. DNA of the CDR3: TGCAGCGTGTTGGGTCCAAGGCAGGGGAAAGAGACCCAGTACTTC. This sequence encodes CSVLGPRQGKETQYF.

V and J are TRBV11-2 and TRBJ2-7; a possible D gene is TRBD1 (6 bases). The CDR3 consists of 15 residues. CDR1 is SGHAT, CDR2 FQNNGV, per germline. Trimming left V 1 base short and J 5 bases short, with 15 bases between. CDR3 bases: TGTGCCAGCAGCTTAGGCCCACAGGGAGCGAACGAGCAGTACTTC. Residues: CASSLGPQGANEQYF.

This clone was detected only a few times. V gene TRBV6-1 combines with J gene TRBJ2-3, with 9 bases fitting TRBD1. There are 19 residues in the CDR3. CDR1 is MNHNS and CDR2 is SASEGT in the germline V gene. V lost 0 bases and J lost 2; bases outside the gene matches: 12. The CDR3 nucleotides are TGTGCCAGCAGTGAAGCGGGACAGGGTATAGACAAGCACACAGATACGCAGTATTTT. Protein: CASSEAGQGIDKHTDTQYF.

The genes are TRBV4-2 and TRBJ2-7, with TRBD1 matching over 10 bases. The CDR3 consists of 17 residues. Germline-derived CDR1 and CDR2 are LGHNA and YNFKEQ. Trimming cost V 3 bases and J 2 bases; bases outside gene matches: 10. The DNA of the CDR3 is TGTGCCAGCAGCCATAGCGGACAGGGGGTCCGCGCCTACGAGCAGTACTTC. Protein sequence: CASSHSGQGVRAYEQYF.

The V and J genes are TRBV15 and TRBJ1-4, with 7 bases fitting TRBD1. This CDR3 is built from 16 residues. After removal of 5 bases from V and 8 bases from J, the junction contained 14 bases not matched to a gene. Germline-derived CDR1 and CDR2 are LNHNV and YYDKDF (reference sequence). The CDR3 here is CATSRRTGDLGEKLFF. CDR3 bases: TGTGCCACCAGCCGGCGGACAGGCGATCTCGGAGAAAAACTGTTTTTT.

The rearrangement uses TRBV28 and TRBJ1-6; perhaps TRBD1 as D (5 bases). Germline values: CDR1 MDHEN, CDR2 SYDVKM. Trimming shortened V by 3 bases and J by 0 bases, and 9 bases separated the two germline ends. This CDR3 is built from 16 residues. CDR3 DNA: TGTGCCAGCAGTTTGGGGGGGAGCTCCTATAATTCACCCCTCCACTTT. Encoded protein: CASSLGGSSYNSPLHF. Combining the CDR3 with reference TRBV28 and TRBJ1-6 gives the whole variable domain DVKVTQSSRYLVKRTGEKVFLECVQDMDHENMFWYRQDPGLGLRLIYFSYDVKMKEKGDIPEGYSVSREKKERFSLILESASTNQTSMYLCASSLGGSSYNSPLHFGNGTRLTVT.